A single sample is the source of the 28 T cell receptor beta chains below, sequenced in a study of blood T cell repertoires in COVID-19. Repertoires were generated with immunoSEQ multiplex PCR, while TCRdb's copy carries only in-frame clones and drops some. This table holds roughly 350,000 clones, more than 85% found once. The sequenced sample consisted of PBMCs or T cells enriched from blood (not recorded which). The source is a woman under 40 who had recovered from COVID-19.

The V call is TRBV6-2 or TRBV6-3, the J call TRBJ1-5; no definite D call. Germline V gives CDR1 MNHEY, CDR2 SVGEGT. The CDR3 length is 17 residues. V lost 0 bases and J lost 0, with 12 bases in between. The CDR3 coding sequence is TGTGCCAGCAGTTACTCGAACTGGCGGGATAGCAATCAGCCCCAGCATTTT. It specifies CASSYSNWRDSNQPQHF.

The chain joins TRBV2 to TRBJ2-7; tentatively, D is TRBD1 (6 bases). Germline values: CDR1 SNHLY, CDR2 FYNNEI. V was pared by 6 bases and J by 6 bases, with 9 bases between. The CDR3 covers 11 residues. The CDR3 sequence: CASSRGVEQYF. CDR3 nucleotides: TGTGCCAGCAGCAGGGGAGTCGAGCAGTACTTC.

This CDR3 reads CASSYSSKRYEQYF. The CDR3 DNA follows: TGTGCCAGCAGTTACTCGAGCAAGAGATACGAGCAGTACTTC. J is TRBJ2-7 and V is TRBV6-5; D gene unclear. Trimming stripped 0 bases from V and 4 bases from J, with 10 bases between. The CDR3 is 14 residues long. Germline CDR1 reads MNHEY; CDR2 reads SVGAGI.

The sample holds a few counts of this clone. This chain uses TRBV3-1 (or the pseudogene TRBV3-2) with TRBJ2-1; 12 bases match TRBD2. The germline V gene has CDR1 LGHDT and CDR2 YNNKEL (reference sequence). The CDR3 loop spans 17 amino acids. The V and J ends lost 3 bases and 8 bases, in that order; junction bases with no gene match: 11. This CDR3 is CASSHAPLAGGRDEQFF. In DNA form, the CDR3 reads TGTGCCAGCAGCCATGCCCCGCTAGCGGGAGGGCGGGATGAGCAGTTCTTC.

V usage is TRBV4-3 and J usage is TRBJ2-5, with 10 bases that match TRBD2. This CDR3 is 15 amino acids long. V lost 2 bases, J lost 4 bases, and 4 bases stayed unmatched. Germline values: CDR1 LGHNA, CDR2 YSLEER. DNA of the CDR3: TGCGCCAGCAGCCAAAGCGGGGGGGCCGGAGAGACCCAGTACTTC. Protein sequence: CASSQSGGAGETQYF.

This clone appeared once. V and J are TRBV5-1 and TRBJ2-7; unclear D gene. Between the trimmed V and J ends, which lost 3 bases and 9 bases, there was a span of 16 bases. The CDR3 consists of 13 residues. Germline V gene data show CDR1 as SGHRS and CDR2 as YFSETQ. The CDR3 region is CASSSQTSTVQYF. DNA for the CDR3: TGCGCCAGCAGCTCACAGACCTCTACGGTGCAGTACTTC.

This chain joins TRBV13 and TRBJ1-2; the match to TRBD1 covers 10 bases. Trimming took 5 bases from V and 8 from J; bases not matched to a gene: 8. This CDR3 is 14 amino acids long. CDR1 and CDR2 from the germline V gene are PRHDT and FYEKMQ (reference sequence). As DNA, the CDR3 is TGTGCCAGCAGCGCAGGGACAGGGGTGGGGGGCTACACCTTC. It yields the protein CASSAGTGVGGYTF.

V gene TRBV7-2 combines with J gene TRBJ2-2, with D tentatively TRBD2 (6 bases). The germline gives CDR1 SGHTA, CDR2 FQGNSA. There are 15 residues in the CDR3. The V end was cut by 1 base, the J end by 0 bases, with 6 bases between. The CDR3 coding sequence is TGTGCCAGCAGCTTAGGACTAGCGAACACCGGGGAGCTGTTTTTT. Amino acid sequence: CASSLGLANTGELFF.

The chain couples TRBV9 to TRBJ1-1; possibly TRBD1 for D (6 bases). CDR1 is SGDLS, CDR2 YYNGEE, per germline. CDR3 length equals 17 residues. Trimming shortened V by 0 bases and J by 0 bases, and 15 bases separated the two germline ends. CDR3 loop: CASSVAPGRGVNTEAFF. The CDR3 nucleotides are TGTGCCAGCAGCGTAGCCCCGGGCAGGGGAGTGAACACTGAAGCTTTCTTT. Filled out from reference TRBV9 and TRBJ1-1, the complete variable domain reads DSGVTQTPKHLITATGQRVTLRCSPRSGDLSVYWYQQSLDQGLQFLIQYYNGEERAKGNILERFSAQQFPDLHSELNLSSLELGDSALYFCASSVAPGRGVNTEAFFGQGTRLTVV.

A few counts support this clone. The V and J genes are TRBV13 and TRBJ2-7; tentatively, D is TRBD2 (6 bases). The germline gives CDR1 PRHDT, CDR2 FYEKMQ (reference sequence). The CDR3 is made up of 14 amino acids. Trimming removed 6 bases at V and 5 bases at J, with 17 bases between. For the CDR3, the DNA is TGTGCCAGCAGACGCGTAGGAGGGATCGACGAGCAGTACTTC. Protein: CASRRVGGIDEQYF.

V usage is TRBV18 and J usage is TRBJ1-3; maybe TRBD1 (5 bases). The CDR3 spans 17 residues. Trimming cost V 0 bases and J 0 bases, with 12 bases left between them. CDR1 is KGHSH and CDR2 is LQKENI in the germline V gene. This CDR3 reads CASSPPSPGHSGNTIYF. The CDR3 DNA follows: TGTGCCAGCTCACCACCGTCCCCAGGACACTCTGGAAACACCATATATTTT.

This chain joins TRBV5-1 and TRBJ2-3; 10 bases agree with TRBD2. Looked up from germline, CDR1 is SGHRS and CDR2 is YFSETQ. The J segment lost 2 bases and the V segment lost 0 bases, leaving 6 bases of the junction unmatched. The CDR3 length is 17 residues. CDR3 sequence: CASSLVASGSFTDTQYF. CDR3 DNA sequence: TGCGCCAGCAGCTTGGTGGCTAGCGGGAGTTTCACAGATACGCAGTATTTT.

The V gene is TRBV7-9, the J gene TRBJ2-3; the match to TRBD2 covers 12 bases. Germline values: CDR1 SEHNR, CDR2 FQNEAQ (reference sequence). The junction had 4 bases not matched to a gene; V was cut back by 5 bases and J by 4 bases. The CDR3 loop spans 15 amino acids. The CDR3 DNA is TGTGCCAGCAGCGTGACTAGCGGGAGCGCAGATACGCAGTATTTT. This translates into CASSVTSGSADTQYF.

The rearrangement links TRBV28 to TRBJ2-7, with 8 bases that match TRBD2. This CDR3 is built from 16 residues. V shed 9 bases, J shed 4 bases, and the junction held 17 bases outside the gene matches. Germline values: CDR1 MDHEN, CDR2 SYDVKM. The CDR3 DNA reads TGTGCCAGTCTTGCCCCTCTGCCGGGAGGGATGTACGAGCAGTACTTC. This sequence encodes CASLAPLPGGMYEQYF.

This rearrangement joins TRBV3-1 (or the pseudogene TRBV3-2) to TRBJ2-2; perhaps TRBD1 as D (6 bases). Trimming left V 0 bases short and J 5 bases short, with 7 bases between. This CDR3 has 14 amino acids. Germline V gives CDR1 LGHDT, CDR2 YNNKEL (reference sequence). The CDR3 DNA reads TGTGCCAGCAGCCAAGAAGGGGGAACCGGGGAGCTGTTTTTT. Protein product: CASSQEGGTGELFF.

The CDR3 coding sequence is TGTGCCAGCAGCTTGTGGGGGGCCGGGGAGCTGTTTTTT. Its protein is CASSLWGAGELFF. The rearrangement uses TRBV5-4 and TRBJ2-2; a weak D match, TRBD2 (6 bases). Trimming stripped 1 base from V and 6 bases from J, with 7 bases between. This CDR3 contains 13 residues. The germline V gene has CDR1 SGHNT and CDR2 YYREEE (reference sequence).

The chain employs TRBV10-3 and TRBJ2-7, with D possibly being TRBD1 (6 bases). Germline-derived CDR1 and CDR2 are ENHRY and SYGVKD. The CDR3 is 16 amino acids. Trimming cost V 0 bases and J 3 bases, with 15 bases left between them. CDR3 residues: CAISESKQGRDYEQYF. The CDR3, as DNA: TGTGCCATCAGTGAGTCGAAACAGGGTAGGGACTACGAGCAGTACTTC.

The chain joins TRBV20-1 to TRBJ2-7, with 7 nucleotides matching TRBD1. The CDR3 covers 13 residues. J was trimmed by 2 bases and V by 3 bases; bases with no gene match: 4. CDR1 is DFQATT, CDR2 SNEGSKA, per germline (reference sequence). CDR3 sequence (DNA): TGCAGTGCTAGTCCTGACAGGGCCTACGAGCAGTACTTC. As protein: CSASPDRAYEQYF.

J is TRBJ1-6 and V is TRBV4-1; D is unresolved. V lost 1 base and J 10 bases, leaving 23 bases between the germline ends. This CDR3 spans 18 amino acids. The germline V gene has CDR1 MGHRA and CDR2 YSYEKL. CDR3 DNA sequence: TGCGCCAGCAGCCAAGGAGCCGTCCCGGGAGCGACGGGATCACCCCTCCACTTT. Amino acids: CASSQGAVPGATGSPLHF.

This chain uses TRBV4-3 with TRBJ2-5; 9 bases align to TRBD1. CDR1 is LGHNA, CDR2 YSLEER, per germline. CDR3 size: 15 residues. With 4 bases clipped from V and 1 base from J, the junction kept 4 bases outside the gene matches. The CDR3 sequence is CASSPGTGTQETQYF. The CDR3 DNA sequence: TGCGCCAGCAGCCCAGGGACAGGGACCCAAGAGACCCAGTACTTC.

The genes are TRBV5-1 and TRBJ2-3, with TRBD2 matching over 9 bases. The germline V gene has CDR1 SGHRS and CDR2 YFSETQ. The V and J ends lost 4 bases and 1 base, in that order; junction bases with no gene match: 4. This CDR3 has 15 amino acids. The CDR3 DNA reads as TGCGCCAGCAGCACAATAGCGGGAGGCACAGATACGCAGTATTTT. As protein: CASSTIAGGTDTQYF.

The CDR3 loop is CASSVAGGPIETQYF. The CDR3 DNA is TGTGCCAGCAGCGTAGCGGGGGGGCCGATTGAGACCCAGTACTTC. The V gene is TRBV9, the J gene TRBJ2-5; 8 bases map to TRBD2. CDR3 length: 15 residues. The germline CDR1 and CDR2 sequences are SGDLS and YYNGEE. V trimming: 0 bases; J trimming: 5 bases; junction bases outside the gene matches: 6.

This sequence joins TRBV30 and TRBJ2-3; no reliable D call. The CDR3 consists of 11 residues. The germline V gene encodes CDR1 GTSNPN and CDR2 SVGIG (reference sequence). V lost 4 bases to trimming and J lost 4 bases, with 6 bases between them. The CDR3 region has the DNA TGTGCCTGGACTCTAGCAGATACGCAGTATTTT. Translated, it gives CAWTLADTQYF.

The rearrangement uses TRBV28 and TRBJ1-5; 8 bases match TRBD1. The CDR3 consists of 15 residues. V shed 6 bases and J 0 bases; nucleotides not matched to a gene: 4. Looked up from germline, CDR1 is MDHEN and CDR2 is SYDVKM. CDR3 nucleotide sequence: TGTGCCAGCAGGACAGGGGAGTATAGCAATCAGCCCCAGCATTTT. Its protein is CASRTGEYSNQPQHF.

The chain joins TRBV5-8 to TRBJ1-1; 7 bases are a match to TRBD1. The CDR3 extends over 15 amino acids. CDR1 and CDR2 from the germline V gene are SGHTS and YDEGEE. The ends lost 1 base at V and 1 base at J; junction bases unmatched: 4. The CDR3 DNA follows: TGTGCCAGCAGCTTGAGCGACAGGGAGAACACTGAAGCTTTCTTT. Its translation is CASSLSDRENTEAFF.

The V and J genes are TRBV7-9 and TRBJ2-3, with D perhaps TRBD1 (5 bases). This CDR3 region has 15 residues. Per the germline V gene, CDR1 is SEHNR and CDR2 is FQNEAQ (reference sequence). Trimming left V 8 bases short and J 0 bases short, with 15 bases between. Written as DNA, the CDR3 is TGTGCCAGCTGGTTTCAAGGGGCTAGCACAGATACGCAGTATTTT. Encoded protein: CASWFQGASTDTQYF.

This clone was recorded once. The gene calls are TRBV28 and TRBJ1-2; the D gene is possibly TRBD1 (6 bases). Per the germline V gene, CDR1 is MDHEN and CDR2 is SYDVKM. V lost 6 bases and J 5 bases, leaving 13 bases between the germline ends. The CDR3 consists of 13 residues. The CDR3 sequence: CASRTGLKYGYTF. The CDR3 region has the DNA TGTGCCAGCAGGACAGGTTTAAAGTATGGCTACACCTTC.

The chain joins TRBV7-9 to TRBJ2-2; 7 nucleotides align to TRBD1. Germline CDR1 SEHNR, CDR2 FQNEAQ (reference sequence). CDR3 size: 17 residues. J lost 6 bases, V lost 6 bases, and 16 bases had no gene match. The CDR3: CASSLGSDRVKAGELFF. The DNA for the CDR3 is TGTGCCAGCAGTTTGGGATCCGACAGGGTGAAGGCCGGGGAGCTGTTTTTT.